What follows is one TCR beta chain and its context. The data stem from a study of shared clonotypes between healthy human individuals. TCRdb keeps only in-frame clones here, not all; method: immunoSEQ multiplex PCR. The sample lists about 2.3 million clones; approximately 95% were seen once. In germline, CDR1 is MDHEN, CDR2 SYDVKM. Losses at the gene ends were 6 bases for V and 7 bases for J; bases not matched to a gene: 5. This CDR3 is 12 amino acids long. The chain uses TRBV28 and TRBJ2-7; 8 positions match TRBD2. The source is a man between 18 and 29 years old in good health. Some clones in this sample may be carry-over from other donors' samples. The sequenced sample consisted of naive CD4+ T cells from PBMCs. Subset here: CD45RA+ positively selected. CDR3 protein: CASRGGRFEQYF. In DNA form, the CDR3 reads TGTGCCAGCAGGGGCGGGAGGTTTGAGCAGTACTTC.